What follows are 21 T cell receptor beta chains derived from one specimen sequenced in a study of blood T cell repertoires in COVID-19. The data were produced by immunoSEQ multiplex PCR, yet TCRdb's version contains in-frame clones alone and is incomplete. The sample holds about 300,000 clones, around 90% seen once. Sequencing was done on a sample of peripheral blood. The source of these receptors is a man younger than 35 with active or convalescent COVID-19.

This clone was observed a handful of times. V and J are TRBV11-2 and TRBJ1-2, with TRBD1 matching over 9 bases. The CDR3 is made up of 13 amino acids. The germline V gene encodes CDR1 SGHAT and CDR2 FQNNGV. Germline trimming cut 5 bases from V and 6 bases from J; bases unmatched to any gene: 4. The CDR3 protein is CASSPGTGNGYTF. The CDR3 region has the DNA TGTGCCAGCAGCCCCGGGACAGGGAATGGCTACACCTTC.

V gene TRBV5-8 combines with J gene TRBJ2-1; D is perhaps TRBD1 (6 bases). The CDR3 runs 14 residues. Deletions cut 2 bases from V and 4 bases from J, with 10 bases between. Looked up from germline, CDR1 is SGHTS and CDR2 is YDEGEE. In nucleotides, the CDR3 is TGTGCCAGCAGCTTAGACAGGTTATACAATGAGCAGTTCTTC. This gives the protein CASSLDRLYNEQFF.

CDR3 nucleotide sequence: TGCAGCGTGTCAACAGGAGTCACTGAAGCTTTCTTT. It translates to CSVSTGVTEAFF. The V and J genes are TRBV29-1 and TRBJ1-1, with D maybe TRBD1 (5 bases). The CDR3 totals 12 residues. The germline CDR1 and CDR2 sequences are SQVTM and ANQGSEA. Trimming pared 6 bases from V and 4 bases from J, leaving 12 bases between.

A single count supports this clone. This chain links TRBV9 with TRBJ2-3; TRBD2 might be the D (7 bases). Trimming took off 3 bases at V and 5 bases at J, with 25 bases between the two ends. Germline V gene sequence: CDR1 SGDLS, CDR2 YYNGEE. The CDR3 length is 18 residues. The CDR3 loop reads CASSERAQHAGAGDTQYF. CDR3 in DNA: TGTGCCAGCAGCGAGAGAGCCCAGCATGCGGGGGCGGGAGATACGCAGTATTTT.

This chain uses TRBV6-6 with TRBJ1-5; 7 bases agree with TRBD1. The germline V gene encodes CDR1 MNHNY and CDR2 SVGAGI (reference sequence). The CDR3 sequence is 16 residues long. After removal of 0 bases from V and 2 bases from J, the junction contained 4 bases not matched to a gene. CDR3 sequence reads: CASSYSLGQGNQPQHF. DNA for the CDR3: TGTGCCAGCAGTTACTCCCTCGGACAGGGCAATCAGCCCCAGCATTTT.

The chain employs TRBV6-6 and TRBJ1-5; TRBD1 matches at 9 bases. This CDR3 spans 15 amino acids. The V segment lost 6 bases and the J segment 5 bases; nucleotides outside the gene matches: 8. CDR1 is MNHNY and CDR2 is SVGAGI in the germline V gene (reference sequence). The DNA for the CDR3 is TGTGCCAGCAGCACTAACAGGGGGCAGGATCAGCCCCAGCATTTT. This gives the protein CASSTNRGQDQPQHF.

V and J are TRBV4-1 and TRBJ2-1; no reliable D call. This CDR3 has 16 amino acids. V dropped 1 base and J dropped 0 bases, with 10 bases sitting between them. The germline CDR1 and CDR2 sequences are MGHRA and YSYEKL. The CDR3 DNA is TGCGCCAGCAGCCAAGTTGACATTCTCTCCTACAATGAGCAGTTCTTC. This codes for CASSQVDILSYNEQFF.

This clone was detected only once. One end of the junction fails to match germline, which may point to a read error. This chain uses TRBV2 with TRBJ2-1, with 7 positions matching TRBD2. CDR1 SNHLY and CDR2 FYNNEI come from the germline V gene. The CDR3 length is 16 residues. This CDR3 is CASREGPGLTRNEQFF. CDR3 bases: TGTGCCAGCAGGGAAGGACCGGGACTAACACGCAATGAGCAGTTCTTC.

V usage is TRBV5-1 and J usage is TRBJ1-4; 7 nucleotides align to TRBD1. The germline gives CDR1 SGHRS, CDR2 YFSETQ. This CDR3 contains 12 residues. V shed 3 bases and J 10 bases; nucleotides not matched to a gene: 3. CDR3 sequence reads: CASSSNRGKLFF. In nucleotides, the CDR3 is TGCGCCAGCAGCTCAAACAGGGGAAAACTGTTTTTT. The full variable domain, in which reference TRBV5-1 and TRBJ1-4 provide the parts outside the CDR3, is KAGVTQTPRYLIKTRGQQVTLSCSPISGHRSVSWYQQTPGQGLQFLFEYFSETQRNKGNFPGRFSGRQFSNSRSEMNVSTLELGDSALYLCASSSNRGKLFFGSGTQLSVL.

This clone was picked up one time. The chain has TRBV5-1 and TRBJ2-3; 9 nucleotides agree with TRBD1. Germline lookup yields CDR1 SGHRS and CDR2 YFSETQ. The V gene end was trimmed by 5 bases and the J gene end by 5 bases; junction bases not matched to a gene: 9. The CDR3 contains 15 residues. The CDR3: CASSPGTGIGDTQYF. The CDR3 DNA follows: TGCGCCAGCAGTCCCGGGACAGGGATTGGAGATACGCAGTATTTT.

The chain uses TRBV14 and TRBJ1-2; D unclear. Trimming pared 4 bases from V and 2 bases from J, leaving 8 bases between. Germline CDR1 is SGHDN and CDR2 is FVKESK. The CDR3 runs 13 residues. CDR3 amino acids: CASSLNKNYGYTF. DNA for the CDR3: TGTGCCAGCAGCCTTAACAAAAACTATGGCTACACCTTC. Based on the CDR3 plus reference TRBV14 and TRBJ1-2, the full variable domain is EAGVTQFPSHSVIEKGQTVTLRCDPISGHDNLYWYRRVMGKEIKFLLHFVKESKQDESGMPNNRFLAERTGGTYSTLKVQPAELEDSGVYFCASSLNKNYGYTFGSGTRLTVV.

This clone appeared once. The CDR3 sequence: CASSENIQGVRNQPQHF. The CDR3 DNA sequence: TGTGCCAGCAGTGAAAATATTCAAGGGGTCCGCAATCAGCCCCAGCATTTT. The gene calls are TRBV6-1 and TRBJ1-5; perhaps TRBD1 as D (5 bases). V was pared by 2 bases and J by 2 bases, with 16 bases between. The CDR3 contains 17 residues. Per the germline V gene, CDR1 is MNHNS and CDR2 is SASEGT.

The genes are TRBV27 and TRBJ2-3; 12 bases are shared with TRBD2. CDR3 length: 16 residues. V lost 6 bases, J lost 0 bases, and 4 bases stayed unmatched. Looked up from germline, CDR1 is MNHEY and CDR2 is SMNVEV (reference sequence). In nucleotides, the CDR3 is TGTGCCAGCAGAATTACTAGCGGGGGGAGCACAGATACGCAGTATTTT. It specifies CASRITSGGSTDTQYF.

The J gene is TRBJ1-6, the V gene TRBV6-5; D possibly corresponds to TRBD1 (5 bases). V shed 4 bases and J shed 14 bases, with 9 bases lying between them. The germline V gene encodes CDR1 MNHEY and CDR2 SVGAGI. The CDR3 runs 11 residues. CDR3: CASSSRGTLHF. CDR3 DNA: TGTGCCAGCAGTTCCCGGGGGACCCTCCACTTT.

The table lists this clone with a count of one. The chain is built from TRBV7-9 and TRBJ1-6, with TRBD1 as a possible D gene (6 bases). Trimming took off 1 base at V and 6 bases at J, with 10 bases between the two ends. Germline values: CDR1 SEHNR, CDR2 FQNEAQ (reference sequence). The CDR3 covers 15 residues. Here the CDR3 DNA reads TGTGCCAGCAGCTTAGATGGGGGCCGTAATTCACCCCTCCACTTT. As protein: CASSLDGGRNSPLHF. The full variable domain, in which reference TRBV7-9 and TRBJ1-6 provide the parts outside the CDR3, is DTGVSQNPRHKITKRGQNVTFRCDPISEHNRLYWYRQTLGQGPEFLTYFQNEAQLEKSRLLSDRFSAERPKGSFSTLEIQRTEQGDSAMYLCASSLDGGRNSPLHFGNGTRLTVT.

The CDR3 here is CASSPFRDRSYEQYF. The CDR3 DNA reads TGTGCCAGCAGCCCATTCCGGGACAGATCTTACGAGCAGTACTTC. The chain carries TRBV3-1 (or the pseudogene TRBV3-2) and TRBJ2-7; 7 bases match TRBD1. The CDR3 is 15 amino acids. CDR1 LGHDT and CDR2 YNNKEL come from the germline V gene (reference sequence). V lost 4 bases to trimming and J lost 4 bases; unmatched junction nucleotides: 10.

This chain connects TRBV5-5 to TRBJ2-7; 7 bases are a match to TRBD1. This CDR3 region has 15 residues. The V gene's germline CDR1 is SGHKS and CDR2 YYEKEE (reference sequence). V was clipped by 1 base and J by 3 bases; unmatched bases: 7. The CDR3 loop is CASSLSQGQLYEQYF. The DNA for the CDR3 is TGTGCCAGCAGCTTGAGTCAGGGACAGCTCTACGAGCAGTACTTC. Full variable domain (outside the CDR3, taken from reference TRBV5-5 and TRBJ2-7): DAGVTQSPTHLIKTRGQQVTLRCSPISGHKSVSWYQQVLGQGPQFIFQYYEKEERGRGNFPDRFSARQFPNYSSELNVNALLLGDSALYLCASSLSQGQLYEQYFGPGTRLTVT.

The chain combines TRBV21-1 with TRBJ1-1; TRBD1 was called by the table and not checked on the DNA. TRBV21-1 is flagged as a pseudogene. This CDR3 region has 12 residues. The CDR3 DNA is TGTGCCAGTTATACAGCCAGGTTCGAAGCTTTCTTT. It translates to CASYTARFEAFF.

The V and J genes are TRBV15 and TRBJ1-1, with 8 bases that match TRBD1. This CDR3 contains 16 residues. The J segment lost 4 bases and the V segment lost 0 bases, leaving 7 bases of the junction unmatched. Germline CDR1 and CDR2: LNHNV and YYDKDF (reference sequence). The CDR3 is CATSRDQRTGSTEAFF. The CDR3 DNA follows: TGTGCCACCAGCAGAGATCAGAGGACAGGGAGCACTGAAGCTTTCTTT.

The rearrangement uses TRBV9 and TRBJ2-7; TRBD1 matches at 8 bases. Germline V gene data show CDR1 as SGDLS and CDR2 as YYNGEE. With 3 bases clipped from V and 2 bases from J, the junction kept 1 base outside the gene matches. The CDR3 extends over 13 amino acids. The CDR3 nucleotides read TGTGCCAGCAGCGAGACAGGGGCCTACGAGCAGTACTTC. Translating it yields CASSETGAYEQYF.

The rearrangement links TRBV9 to TRBJ2-1; D not certain. The V gene's germline CDR1 is SGDLS and CDR2 YYNGEE. This CDR3 comprises 12 residues. V was cut by 0 bases and J by 8 bases, with 6 bases left in between. This CDR3 reads CASSVDAYEQFF. The CDR3 nucleotides are TGTGCCAGCAGCGTAGATGCGTATGAGCAGTTCTTC. Using reference TRBV9 and TRBJ2-1 for the parts outside the CDR3, the full variable domain is DSGVTQTPKHLITATGQRVTLRCSPRSGDLSVYWYQQSLDQGLQFLIQYYNGEERAKGNILERFSAQQFPDLHSELNLSSLELGDSALYFCASSVDAYEQFFGPGTRLTVL.